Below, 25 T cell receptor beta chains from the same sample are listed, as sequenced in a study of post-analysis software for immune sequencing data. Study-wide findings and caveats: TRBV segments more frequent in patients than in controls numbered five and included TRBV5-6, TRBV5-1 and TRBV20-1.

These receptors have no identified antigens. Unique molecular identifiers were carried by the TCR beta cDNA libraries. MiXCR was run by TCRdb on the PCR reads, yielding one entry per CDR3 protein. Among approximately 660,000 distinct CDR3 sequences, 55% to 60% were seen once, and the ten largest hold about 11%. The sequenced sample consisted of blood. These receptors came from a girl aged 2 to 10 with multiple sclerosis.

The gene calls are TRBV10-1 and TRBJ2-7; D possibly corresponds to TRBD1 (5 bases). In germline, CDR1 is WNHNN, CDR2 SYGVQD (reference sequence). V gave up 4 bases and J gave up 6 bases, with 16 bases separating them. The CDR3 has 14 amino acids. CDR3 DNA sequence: TGCGCCAGCAGTGTTGGGCAGGGCCCGGGCGAGCAGTACTTC. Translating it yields CASSVGQGPGEQYF.

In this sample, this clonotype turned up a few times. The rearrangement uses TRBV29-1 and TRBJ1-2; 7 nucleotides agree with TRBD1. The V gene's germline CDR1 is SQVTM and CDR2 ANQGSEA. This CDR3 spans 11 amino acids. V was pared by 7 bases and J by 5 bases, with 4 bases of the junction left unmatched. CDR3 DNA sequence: TGCAGCGGCCAGGGGGGGTATGGCTACACCTTC. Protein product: CSGQGGYGYTF.

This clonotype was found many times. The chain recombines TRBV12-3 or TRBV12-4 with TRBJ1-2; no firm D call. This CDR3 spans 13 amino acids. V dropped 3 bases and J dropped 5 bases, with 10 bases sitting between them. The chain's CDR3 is CASSLGAGYGYTF. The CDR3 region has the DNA TGTGCCAGCAGTTTGGGCGCAGGATATGGCTACACCTTC.

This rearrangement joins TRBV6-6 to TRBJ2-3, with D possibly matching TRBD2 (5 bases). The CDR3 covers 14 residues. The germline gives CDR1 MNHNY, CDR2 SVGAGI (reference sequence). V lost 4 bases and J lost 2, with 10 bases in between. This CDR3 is CASSSREFTDTQYF. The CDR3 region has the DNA TGTGCCAGCAGTTCTAGGGAGTTCACAGATACGCAGTATTTT.

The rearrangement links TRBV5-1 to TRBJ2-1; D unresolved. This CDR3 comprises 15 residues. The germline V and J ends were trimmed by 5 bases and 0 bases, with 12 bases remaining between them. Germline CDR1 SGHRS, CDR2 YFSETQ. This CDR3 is CASRPDTVSYNEQFF. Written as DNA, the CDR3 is TGCGCCAGCAGGCCCGATACAGTCTCCTACAATGAGCAGTTCTTC.

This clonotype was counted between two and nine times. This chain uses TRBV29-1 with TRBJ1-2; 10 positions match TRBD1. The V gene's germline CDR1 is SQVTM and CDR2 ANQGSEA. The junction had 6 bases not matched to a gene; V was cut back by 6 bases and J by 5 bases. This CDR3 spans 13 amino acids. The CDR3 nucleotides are TGCAGCGTGATGCCGGACAGGGGGTATGGCTACACCTTC. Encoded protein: CSVMPDRGYGYTF. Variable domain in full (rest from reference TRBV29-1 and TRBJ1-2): SAVISQKPSRDICQRGTSLTIQCQVDSQVTMMFWYRQQPGQSLTLIATANQGSEATYESGFVIDKFPISRPNLTFSTLTVSNMSPEDSSIYLCSVMPDRGYGYTFGSGTRLTVV.

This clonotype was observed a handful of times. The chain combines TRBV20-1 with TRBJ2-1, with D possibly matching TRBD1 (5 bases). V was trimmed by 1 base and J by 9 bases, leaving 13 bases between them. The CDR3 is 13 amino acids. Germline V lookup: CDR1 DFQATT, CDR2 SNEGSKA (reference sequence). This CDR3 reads CSARAPGYREQFF. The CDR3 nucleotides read TGCAGTGCTAGAGCCCCAGGGTACCGTGAGCAGTTCTTC.

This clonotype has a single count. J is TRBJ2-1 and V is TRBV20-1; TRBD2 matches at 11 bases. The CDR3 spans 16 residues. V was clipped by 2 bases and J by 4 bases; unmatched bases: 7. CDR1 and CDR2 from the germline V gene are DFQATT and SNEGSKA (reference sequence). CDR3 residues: CSARKPGLAEYNEQFF. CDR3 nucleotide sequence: TGCAGTGCTAGAAAACCGGGACTAGCGGAGTACAATGAGCAGTTCTTC.

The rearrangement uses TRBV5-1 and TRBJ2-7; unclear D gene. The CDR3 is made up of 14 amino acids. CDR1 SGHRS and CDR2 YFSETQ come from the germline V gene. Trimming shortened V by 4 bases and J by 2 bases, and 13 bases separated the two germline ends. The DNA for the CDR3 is TGCGCCAGCAGCGATAGATATAAGACCTACGAGCAGTACTTC. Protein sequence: CASSDRYKTYEQYF.

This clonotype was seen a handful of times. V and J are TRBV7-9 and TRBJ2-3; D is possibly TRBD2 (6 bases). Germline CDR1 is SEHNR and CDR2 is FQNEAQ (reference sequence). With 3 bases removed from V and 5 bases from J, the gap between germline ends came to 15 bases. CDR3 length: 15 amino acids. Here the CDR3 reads CASSLEREWEDTQYF. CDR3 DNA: TGTGCCAGCAGCTTGGAACGGGAGTGGGAAGATACGCAGTATTTT.

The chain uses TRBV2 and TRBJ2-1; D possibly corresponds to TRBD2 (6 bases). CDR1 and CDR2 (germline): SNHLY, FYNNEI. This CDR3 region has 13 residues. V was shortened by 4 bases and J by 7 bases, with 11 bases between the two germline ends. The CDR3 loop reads CASSVWRENEQFF. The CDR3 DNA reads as TGTGCCAGCAGTGTCTGGCGGGAAAATGAGCAGTTCTTC.

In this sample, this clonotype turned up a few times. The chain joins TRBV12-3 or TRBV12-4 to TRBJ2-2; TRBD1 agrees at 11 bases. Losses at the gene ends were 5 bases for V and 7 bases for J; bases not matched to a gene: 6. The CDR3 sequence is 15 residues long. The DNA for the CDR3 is TGTGCCAGCAGTATGGGACAGGGGGAAATCGGGGAGCTGTTTTTT. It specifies CASSMGQGEIGELFF.

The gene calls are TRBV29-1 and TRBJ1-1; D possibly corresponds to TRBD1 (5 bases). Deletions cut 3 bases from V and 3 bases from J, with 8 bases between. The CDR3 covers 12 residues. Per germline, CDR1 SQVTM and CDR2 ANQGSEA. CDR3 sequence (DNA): TGCAGCGTTGATTCGGGGGACACTGAAGCTTTCTTT. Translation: CSVDSGDTEAFF.

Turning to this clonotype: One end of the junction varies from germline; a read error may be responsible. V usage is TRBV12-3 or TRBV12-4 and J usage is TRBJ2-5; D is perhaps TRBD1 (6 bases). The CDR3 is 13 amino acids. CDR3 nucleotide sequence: TGTGCCTGCAGTCGGGGACATCAAGAGACCCAGTACTTC. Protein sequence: CACSRGHQETQYF.

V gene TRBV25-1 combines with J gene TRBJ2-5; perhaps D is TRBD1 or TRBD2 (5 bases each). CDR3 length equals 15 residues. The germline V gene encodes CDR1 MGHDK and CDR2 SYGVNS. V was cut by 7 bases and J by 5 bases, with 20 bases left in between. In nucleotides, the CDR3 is TGTGCCAGCATCGGGTCCGGGGACCAATCCGAGACCCAGTACTTC. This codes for CASIGSGDQSETQYF.

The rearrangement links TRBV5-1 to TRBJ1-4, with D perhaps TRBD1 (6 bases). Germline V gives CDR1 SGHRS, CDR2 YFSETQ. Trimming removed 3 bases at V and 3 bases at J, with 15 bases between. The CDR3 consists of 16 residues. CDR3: CASSSYRDGANEKLFF. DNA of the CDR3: TGCGCCAGCAGCTCTTACAGGGATGGGGCTAATGAAAAACTGTTTTTT.

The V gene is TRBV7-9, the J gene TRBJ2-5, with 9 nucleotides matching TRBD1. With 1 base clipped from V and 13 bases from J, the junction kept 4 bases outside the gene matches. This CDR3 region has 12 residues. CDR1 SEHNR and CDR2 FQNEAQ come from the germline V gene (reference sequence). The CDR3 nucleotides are TGTGCCAGCAGCTTAGAGGGACAGGGAGGGTACTTC. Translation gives CASSLEGQGGYF.

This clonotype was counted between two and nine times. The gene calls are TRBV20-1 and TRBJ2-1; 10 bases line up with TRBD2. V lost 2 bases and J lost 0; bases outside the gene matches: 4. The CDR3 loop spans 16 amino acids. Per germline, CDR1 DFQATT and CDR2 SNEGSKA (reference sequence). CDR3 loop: CSARHSGGSSYNEQFF. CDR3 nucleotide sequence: TGCAGTGCTAGACATAGCGGGGGGAGCTCCTACAATGAGCAGTTCTTC.

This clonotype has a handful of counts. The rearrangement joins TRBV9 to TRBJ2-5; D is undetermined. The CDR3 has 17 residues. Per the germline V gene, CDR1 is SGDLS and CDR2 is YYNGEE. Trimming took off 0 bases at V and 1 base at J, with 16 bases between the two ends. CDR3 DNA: TGTGCCAGCAGCGTAGGCGTAGGCCGTTCTCGCCAAGAGACCCAGTACTTC. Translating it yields CASSVGVGRSRQETQYF.

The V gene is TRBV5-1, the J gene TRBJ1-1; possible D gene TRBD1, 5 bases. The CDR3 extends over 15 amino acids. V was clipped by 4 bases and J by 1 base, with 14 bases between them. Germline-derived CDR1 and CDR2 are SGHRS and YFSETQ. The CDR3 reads CASSPLGGTNTEAFF. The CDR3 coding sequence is TGCGCCAGCAGCCCCCTAGGCGGGACGAACACTGAAGCTTTCTTT.

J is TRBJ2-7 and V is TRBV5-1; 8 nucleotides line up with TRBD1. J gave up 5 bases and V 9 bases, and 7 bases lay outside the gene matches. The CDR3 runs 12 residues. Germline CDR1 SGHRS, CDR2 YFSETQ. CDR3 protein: CANRQGKHEQYF. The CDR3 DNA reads TGCGCCAACAGACAGGGGAAGCACGAGCAGTACTTC.

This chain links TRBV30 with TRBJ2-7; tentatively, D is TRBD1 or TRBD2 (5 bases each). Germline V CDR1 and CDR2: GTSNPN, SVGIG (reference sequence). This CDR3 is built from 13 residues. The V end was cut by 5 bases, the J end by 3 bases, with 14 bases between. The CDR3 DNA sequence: TGTGCCTGGGAGCCCGGGACGGACTACGAGCAGTACTTC. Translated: CAWEPGTDYEQYF.

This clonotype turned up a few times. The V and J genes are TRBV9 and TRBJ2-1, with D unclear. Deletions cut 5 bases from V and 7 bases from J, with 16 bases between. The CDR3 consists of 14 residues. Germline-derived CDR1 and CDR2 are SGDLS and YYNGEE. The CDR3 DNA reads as TGTGCCAGCAGTGACCCTCTTAAGGGTAATGAGCAGTTCTTC. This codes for CASSDPLKGNEQFF.

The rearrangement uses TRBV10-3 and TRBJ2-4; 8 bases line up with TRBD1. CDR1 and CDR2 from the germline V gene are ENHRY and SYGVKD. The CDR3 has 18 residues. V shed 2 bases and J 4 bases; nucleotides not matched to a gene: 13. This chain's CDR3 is CAISEPLLPDRDKNIQYF. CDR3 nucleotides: TGTGCCATCAGTGAGCCCCTGTTGCCGGACAGGGATAAAAACATTCAGTACTTC.

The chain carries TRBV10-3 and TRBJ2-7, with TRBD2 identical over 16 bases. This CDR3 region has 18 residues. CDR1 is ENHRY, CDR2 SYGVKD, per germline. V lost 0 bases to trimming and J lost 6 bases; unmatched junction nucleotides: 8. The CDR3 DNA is TGTGCCATCAGTGAGTCGGGGACTAGCGGGAGGGGAGGAAGCGAGCAGTACTTC. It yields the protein CAISESGTSGRGGSEQYF.